This T cell receptor (beta chain) was identified in a study of T cells in Graves' hyperthyroidism and ophthalmopathy. Study conclusions and caveats: The blood repertoire included most of the expanded thyroid clonotypes above 0.001.

About this clonotype itself: Its antigen is currently unknown.

The patients, who ranged from 18 to 65 in age, presented with newly diagnosed hyperthyroidism lasting under 2 months. What was amplified from RNA transcripts were TCR beta CDR3 regions. Researchers ran a first-round RT-PCR on the TCR CDR3 using the HTBI primer set. TCRdb ran MiXCR on the multiplex PCR reads and lists one entry per CDR3 protein. The table lists some 510,000 distinct CDR3 sequences, roughly 46% of them singletons. There are 14 residues in the CDR3. Germline V gives CDR1 SGHDN, CDR2 FVKESK. Trimming removed 0 bases from V and 2 bases from J, with 4 bases in between. The genes are TRBV14 and TRBJ2-2; D uncertain. The clonotype comes from a woman aged 18-35 years with Graves' hyperthyroidism. Material: peripheral blood or thyroid tissue (not recorded which). DNA for the CDR3: TGTGCCAGCAGCCAAGATCCAAACACCGGGGAGCTGTTTTTT. The encoded protein is CASSQDPNTGELFF.